Listed here is a single TCR beta chain. Its specificity is unknown. Germline CDR1 MNHEY, CDR2 SMNVEV (reference sequence). Trimming shortened V by 5 bases and J by 3 bases, and 8 bases separated the two germline ends. The CDR3 has 13 residues. This sample is part of a study of T cell responses to AZD1222 COVID-19 vaccine. Study at large: Second-dose groups at about 4 or about 12 weeks were pooled.

Study-wide findings and caveats: Distributed over spike, vaccine-associated CD4 TCRs predominated at 160-218 and 743-854. Just a handful of AZD1222 recipients were seropositive at baseline.

TCRdb's table, derived via immunoSEQ multiplex PCR, lists solely in-frame clones and lacks some. Here the sample spans roughly 170,000 clones, around 90% being singletons. The chain is built from TRBV27 and TRBJ2-4; D remains ambiguous. The sequenced sample was peripheral blood, obtained on day 0 of AZD1222 vaccination. The origin of this receptor is an adult in good health. Here the CDR3 reads CASSPPGKNIQYF. The CDR3 nucleotides read TGTGCCAGCAGTCCTCCCGGCAAAAACATTCAGTACTTC.